This is a list of T cell receptor beta chains from one sample in a study of T-cell reconstitution after alpha-beta-depleted transplantation in children. Via MiXCR, TCRdb re-called the PCR reads, giving one row per CDR3 protein. Altogether almost 250,000 distinct CDR3 sequences are present, over 20% being singletons, with the ten largest covering roughly 2.5%. The specimen was PBMCs, collected before TCRalphabeta/CD19-depleted stem cell transplant. Receptors were obtained from a girl aged 2-9 years with Fanconi anemia, due to receive a stem cell transplant. The CDR3 runs from the conserved cysteine through the conserved F or W. D genes are given only for firm matches. Clone size is not always given. Where it is, it says once, few, many or a class for expanded clones.

NA,TRBV7-8,NA,TRBJ2-1,TGTGCCAGCAGCTTAAAAGTAAGCAGTGAGCAGTTCTTC,CASSLKVSSEQFF
NA,TRBV29-1,NA,TRBJ1-2,TGCAGCGTTGCCGGTGAAAACTATGGCTACACCTTC,CSVAGENYGYTF
many,TRBV14,NA,TRBJ2-6,TGTGCCAGCAGCCACTCCGGGGCCAACGTCCTGACTTTC,CASSHSGANVLTF
few,TRBV5-6,TRBD2,TRBJ2-7,TGTGCCAGCAGCCAACTAGCGGGGGCCAGCGAGCAGTACTTC,CASSQLAGASEQYF
many,TRBV7-9,TRBD2,TRBJ2-1,TGTGCCAGCAGCCCTCTAAACCTAGCGGGGCAGTTCTTC,CASSPLNLAGQFF
many,TRBV18,NA,TRBJ2-7,TGTGCCAGCTCAGTGGACAGCTACGAGCAGTACTTC,CASSVDSYEQYF
few,TRBV29-1,TRBD1,TRBJ2-7,TGCAGCGTCGGAGGACAGGGTAGGGAGCAGTACTTC,CSVGGQGREQYF
many,TRBV5-5,NA,TRBJ1-2,TGTGCCAGCAGCTCGGACGGAAACTATGGCTACACCTTC,CASSSDGNYGYTF
few,TRBV7-6,NA,TRBJ2-1,TGTGCCAGCAGCTTACTCCCCGGGGAGGCGGGATGGAATGAGCAGTTCTTC,CASSLLPGEAGWNEQFF
few,TRBV20-1,NA,TRBJ1-1,TGCAGTGGAAGGCAGGGCGGGGACACTGAAGCTTTCTTT,CSGRQGGDTEAFF
few,TRBV29-1,TRBD2,TRBJ2-5,TGCAGCGTTTTTGGGACTAGCGGGAGAGAGACCCAGTACTTC,CSVFGTSGRETQYF
many,TRBV2,NA,TRBJ2-7,TGTGCCAGCAGGGACGATACCTACGAGCAGTACTTC,CASRDDTYEQYF
few,TRBV25-1,NA,TRBJ2-1,TGTGCCAGCAGTGAATACTTAGGGAACAATGAGCAGTTCTTC,CASSEYLGNNEQFF
many,TRBV13,TRBD2,TRBJ2-7,TGTGCCAGCAGCTCCTACCCGGGACTAGCGAACGAGCAGTACTTC,CASSSYPGLANEQYF
many,TRBV20-1,NA,TRBJ2-7,TGCAGTGCTAGACACGCCTCCTACGAGCAGTACTTC,CSARHASYEQYF
NA,TRBV11-2,NA,TRBJ2-7,TGTGCCAGCAGCTTTTTTTGGAGCTCCTACGAGCAGTACTTC,CASSFFWSSYEQYF
few,TRBV4-2,TRBD1,TRBJ2-3,TGTGCCAGCAGCCGAGAAGACAGGGAAGATACGCAGTATTTT,CASSREDREDTQYF